The sequence of this T cell receptor beta chain was determined in a study of breast tumors, draining lymph nodes, adjacent tissues. One entry per CDR3 protein results from TCRdb running MiXCR on the multiplex PCR reads. This table has approximately 210,000 distinct CDR3 sequences, approximately 31% appearing once. Samples came from axillary lymph nodes draining the breast cancer. This clonotype was counted once. What it binds is not known. Study-level results: Tumor TCR diversity was below lymph nodes but above nontumor tissue. Data fit most tumor T cells coming from lymph node, expanding in tumor. The lymph node origin of tumor T cells was framed as consistent with a hypothesis, not demonstrated.

Trimming at V came to 6 bases and at J to 6 bases, leaving 14 bases not matched to a gene. The germline V gene has CDR1 MNHEY and CDR2 SMNVEV (reference sequence). The CDR3 has 16 residues. Sequenced input: axillary lymph node tissue. This clonotype was sampled from a female donor with breast cancer. Some clones in this sample may be carry-over from other donors' samples. The chain employs TRBV27 and TRBJ1-1, with 9 bases that match TRBD1. The CDR3 DNA follows: TGTGCCAGCAGCCCATGGTACCGGGACAGGGCCCCTGAAGCTTTCTTT. Its protein product is CASSPWYRDRAPEAFF.